The source of this TCR beta chain is a study of blood T cell repertoires in COVID-19. Study in general: COVID-19 samples, acute and convalescent, were from the United States, Italy and Spain.

This clone has just one count. V was cut by 4 bases and J by 8 bases, with 15 bases left in between. This CDR3 comprises 15 residues. Germline lookup yields CDR1 LGHDT and CDR2 YNNKEL (reference sequence). Profiled with immunoSEQ multiplex PCR; TCRdb holds only in-frame clones, not every one. Among 150,000 to 200,000 clones listed, about 88% were seen once. Sequencing used peripheral blood. The receptor was isolated from a man aged 60 to 75 with active or convalescent COVID-19. The gene calls are TRBV3-1 (or the pseudogene TRBV3-2) and TRBJ2-6; TRBD1 is a possible D gene (6 bases). The CDR3: CASSLGTSETNVLTF. The DNA of the CDR3 is TGTGCCAGCAGCCTAGGGACATCCGAGACCAACGTCCTGACTTTC.